This T cell receptor beta chain was recovered during a study of human thymus T cells. The CDR3 is 13 amino acids. Germline V gene sequence: CDR1 LGHNA, CDR2 YSLEER. V was pared by 0 bases and J by 5 bases, with 7 bases between. With respect to this clone: Antigen unknown.

General study points: Within thymic and blood repertoires, V and J gene usage appeared to be biased. Related studies found that unrelated individuals share highly overlapping thymic repertoires.

Resections that were taken during corrective heart surgery supplied the thymus tissue. Donation was from healthy Finnish infants who were having corrective surgery that addressed congenital heart defects. Using immunoSEQ multiplex PCR, the repertoire was profiled, and TCRdb retains in-frame clones only, with some absent. The table shows roughly 120,000 clones, with just under 95% occurring only once. Sequenced sample: thymus tissue. The clonotype was recovered from a boy under two years old with a congenital heart defect but otherwise immunologically healthy. The rearrangement joins TRBV4-3 to TRBJ2-5; D not certain. CDR3 DNA sequence: TGCGCCAGCAGCCAAGAACTCGGGGAGACCCAGTACTTC. Its protein product is CASSQELGETQYF.